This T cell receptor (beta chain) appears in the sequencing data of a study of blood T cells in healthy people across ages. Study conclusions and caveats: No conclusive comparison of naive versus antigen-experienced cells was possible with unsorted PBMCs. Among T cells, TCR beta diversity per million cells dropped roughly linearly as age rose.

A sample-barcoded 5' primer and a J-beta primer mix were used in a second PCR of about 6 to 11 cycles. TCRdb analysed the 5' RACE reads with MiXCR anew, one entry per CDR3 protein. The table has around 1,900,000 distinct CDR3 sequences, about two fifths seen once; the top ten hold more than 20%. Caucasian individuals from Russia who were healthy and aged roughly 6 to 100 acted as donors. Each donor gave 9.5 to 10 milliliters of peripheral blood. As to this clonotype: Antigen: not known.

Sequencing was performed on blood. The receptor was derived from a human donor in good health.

This CDR3 reads CAISAEGEAFF. CDR3 nucleotides: TGTGCCATCAGTGCAGAGGGTGAAGCTTTCTTT. V and J are TRBV10-3 and TRBJ1-1, with D hard to call. Trimming took 4 bases from V and 7 from J, leaving 7 bases between them. This CDR3 is built from 11 residues. The germline gives CDR1 ENHRY, CDR2 SYGVKD.